A selection of T cell receptor beta chains follows, all from one sample in a study of OX40 agonist ivuxolimab in advanced cancers. This table comes from immunoSEQ multiplex PCR, and its TCRdb copy is limited to in-frame clones, with some not included. This sample has some 45,000 clones, with under 95% found just once. The material was CD4+ or CD8+ T cells sorted from blood, obtained in a trial of the OX40 agonist ivuxolimab. These TCRs come from an adult with an advanced solid tumor such as melanoma, head and neck, liver or kidney cancer. CDR3s include the opening cysteine and the closing phenylalanine or tryptophan. The D gene is left open where the match is weak. Not every row has a clone size; where given, it reads once, few, many or a size class.

J gene	D gene	V gene	clone size	CDR3 DNA	CDR3 protein
TRBJ2-7	NA	TRBV11-2	NA	TGTGCCAGCAGCTTAGTGCCGACAGTTTACGAGCAGTACTTC	CASSLVPTVYEQYF
TRBJ1-1	NA	TRBV19	NA	TGTGCCAGTAGTATAAGGTCCGGAGGTGAAGCTTTCTTT	CASSIRSGGEAFF
TRBJ1-2	NA	TRBV13	NA	TGTGCCAGCACTTGGAGGGGGGTGAGATATGGCTACACCTTC	CASTWRGVRYGYTF
TRBJ2-7	NA	TRBV15	NA	TGTGCCACCAGCAGAGGACTAGATAACGAGCAGTACTTC	CATSRGLDNEQYF
TRBJ2-3	NA	TRBV7-9	NA	TGTGCCAGCAGCCAGGGACCATCTAGCACAGATACGCAGTATTTT	CASSQGPSSTDTQYF
TRBJ1-6	TRBD1	TRBV27	once	TGTGCCAGCAGTTTCGACAGGGTGGCACCCCTCCACTTT	CASSFDRVAPLHF
TRBJ2-2	NA	TRBV28	NA	TGTGCCAGCAGTTCACGACTACCGACGTTGGTGAACACCGGGGAGCTGTTTTTT	CASSSRLPTLVNTGELFF
TRBJ2-7	NA	TRBV6-5	NA	TGTGCCAGCAGTCCAAACCCGGACAGCCCCTACGAGCAGTACTTC	CASSPNPDSPYEQYF
TRBJ1-1	NA	TRBV28	few	TGTGCCAGCAGTTCCCTACCAGGGGCAAACACTGAAGCTTTCTTT	CASSSLPGANTEAFF
TRBJ1-2	NA	TRBV28	NA	TGTGCCAGCAGTTTAAAGGGAAAATACTATGGCTACACCTTC	CASSLKGKYYGYTF
TRBJ1-2	TRBD1	TRBV6-1	NA	TGTGCCAGCAGTGAAACGGGGACAGTCTATGGCTACACCTTC	CASSETGTVYGYTF
TRBJ2-7	NA	TRBV11-2	few	TGTGCCAGCAGCTCTTTATTCAATCGCTACGAGCAGTACTTC	CASSSLFNRYEQYF
TRBJ2-1	TRBD2	TRBV2	NA	TGTGCCACCGGGACTAGCGGGACCTACAATGAGCAGTTCTTC	CATGTSGTYNEQFF
TRBJ2-6	NA	TRBV6-5	NA	TGTGCCAGCAGTCACCCGGCCAACGTCCTGACTTTC	CASSHPANVLTF
TRBJ2-3	NA	TRBV21-1	NA	TGTGCCAGCAGCAAAGATCCAAGGTGGGATAGCGGGAACACAGATACGCAGTATTTT	CASSKDPRWDSGNTDTQYF
TRBJ2-3	TRBD2	TRBV5-5	few	TGTGCCAGCAGCTTGGGCCCGGGACTAGCGGGAGGTATCGCAGATACGCAGTATTTT	CASSLGPGLAGGIADTQYF
TRBJ2-1	TRBD2	TRBV29-1	NA	TGCAGCGGGAGACTAGCGGGGTCATACAATGAGCAGTTCTTC	CSGRLAGSYNEQFF
TRBJ1-4	NA	TRBV5-4	few	TGTGCCAGCAGCTTAAGGGGGGAAAAACTGTTTTTT	CASSLRGEKLFF
TRBJ1-3	NA	TRBV28	once	TGTGCCAGCAGTTTTGGAGGGGTTGGTGGAAACACCATATATTTT	CASSFGGVGGNTIYF
TRBJ2-5	NA	TRBV2	NA	TGTGCCAGCAGTTTCGGACTGGGCCATGGGACCCAGTACTTC	CASSFGLGHGTQYF
TRBJ2-7	NA	TRBV12-5	NA	TGTGCTAGTGGTTTGGTCGGGAATCCTATCTACGAGCAGTACTTC	CASGLVGNPIYEQYF
TRBJ2-1	TRBD2	TRBV9	NA	TGTGCCAGCAGCGTACCTGGAGGCAGCGGGAGAGAGGGTTCCTACAATGAGCAGTTCTTC	CASSVPGGSGREGSYNEQFF
TRBJ2-1	TRBD1	TRBV19	NA	TGTGCCAGTAGTACCACAGGGGGCGATGAGCAGTTCTTC	CASSTTGGDEQFF
TRBJ2-7	NA	TRBV29-1	NA	TGCAGCGTTGTTAAAACGCAAACCTACGAGCAGTACTTC	CSVVKTQTYEQYF
TRBJ1-1	NA	TRBV5-5	NA	TGTGCCAGCAGCCCCTCCTCGGGGGACACTGAAGCTTTCTTT	CASSPSSGDTEAFF
TRBJ1-2	NA	TRBV10-3	NA	TGTGCCATCGCGGAGGGGGGAAATGGCTACACCTTC	CAIAEGGNGYTF
TRBJ2-5	NA	TRBV4-2	NA	TGTGCCAGCAGCCAAGAGTCGGATGGCAGTGTGACCCAGTACTTC	CASSQESDGSVTQYF
TRBJ2-2	TRBD1	TRBV7-9	once	TGTGCCAGCAGAGGGACAGGGATGAACACCGGGGAGCTGTTTTTT	CASRGTGMNTGELFF
TRBJ1-1	NA	TRBV5-4	NA	TGTGCCAGCAGCCCGACAGAAATGAACACTGAAGCTTTCTTT	CASSPTEMNTEAFF
TRBJ1-5	NA	TRBV27	NA	TGTGCCAGCAGTTTAATAGGGGGGCATCAGCCCCAGCATTTT	CASSLIGGHQPQHF
TRBJ2-1	TRBD2	TRBV4-2	NA	TGTGCCAGCAGCCCCGGGACTAGCGGGAACAATGAGCAGTTCTTC	CASSPGTSGNNEQFF
TRBJ1-1	TRBD1	TRBV5-4	NA	TGTGCCAGCAGCTTGGGACAGGGGCGCACTGAAGCTTTCTTT	CASSLGQGRTEAFF
TRBJ2-7	NA	TRBV13	NA	TGTGCCAGCAGCCCCCGGGGACTTCTATCCTACGAGCAGTACTTC	CASSPRGLLSYEQYF
TRBJ1-4	NA	TRBV27	NA	TGTGCCAGCAGTTTAAGGCGGGAAAATGAAAAACTGTTTTTT	CASSLRRENEKLFF
TRBJ2-7	TRBD2	TRBV28	NA	TGTGCCAGCAGTTCCTCCGGGACTAGGGGGTACGAGCAGTACTTC	CASSSSGTRGYEQYF
TRBJ2-3	NA	TRBV5-1	NA	TGCGCCAGCAGCTCCGTTAATTGGGATACGCAGTATTTT	CASSSVNWDTQYF
TRBJ2-5	NA	TRBV29-1	NA	TGCAGCGGGCAGGGTTGGGAGACCCAGTACTTC	CSGQGWETQYF
TRBJ2-7	NA	TRBV6-6	NA	TGTGCCAGCAGTTACTCTCCTACAGCCTACGAGCAGTACTTC	CASSYSPTAYEQYF
TRBJ2-5	TRBD2	TRBV27	NA	TGTGCCAGCAGTGTCTTGACTAGCGGGGGGGCGGTTAGCCATTACTTC	CASSVLTSGGAVSHYF
TRBJ1-1	NA	TRBV5-4	once	TGTGCCAGCAGCTTTTCCCTGAACACTGAAGCTTTCTTT	CASSFSLNTEAFF
TRBJ1-1	NA	TRBV2	NA	TGTGCCAGCAGTGTAGGGGCTGGGGGAAACACTGAAGCTTTCTTT	CASSVGAGGNTEAFF
TRBJ1-4	NA	TRBV11-2	NA	TGTGCCTCGACCTCGGCGGGCTCGGAAAAACTGTTTTTT	CASTSAGSEKLFF
TRBJ2-3	NA	TRBV19	NA	TGTGCCAGTAATGGGCAGAACACAGATACGCAGTATTTT	CASNGQNTDTQYF
TRBJ1-5	NA	TRBV19	NA	TGTGCCAGTAGTCTAGGACAGAGGCTTAATAGCAATCAGCCCCAGCATTTT	CASSLGQRLNSNQPQHF
TRBJ1-2	NA	TRBV14	NA	TGTGCCAGCAGCCCGGAACAGGGTTCCTATGGCTACACCTTC	CASSPEQGSYGYTF
TRBJ2-5	NA	TRBV7-7	NA	TGTGCTAGCTCAGCCTATGGTACAGGGCAAGAGACCCAGTACTTC	CASSAYGTGQETQYF
TRBJ2-7	NA	TRBV27	NA	TGTGCCACCCGGGCTCAGGGCTCCTACGAGCAGTACTTC	CATRAQGSYEQYF
TRBJ1-1	TRBD1	TRBV28	NA	TGTGCCAGCAGTTCGAGAGACAGGGGGCGCGGCACTGAAGCTTTCTTT	CASSSRDRGRGTEAFF
TRBJ2-3	NA	TRBV5-5	NA	TGTGCCAGCAGCTTGGAGGACACGATGGTGGATACGCAGTATTTT	CASSLEDTMVDTQYF
TRBJ1-1	NA	TRBV5-6	few	TGTGCCAGCATAATCTTGGCCGCGAACACTGAAGCTTTCTTT	CASIILAANTEAFF
TRBJ2-1	NA	TRBV9	NA	TGTGCCAGCAGCGATCGAGCCGGTTCCAATGAGCAGTTCTTC	CASSDRAGSNEQFF